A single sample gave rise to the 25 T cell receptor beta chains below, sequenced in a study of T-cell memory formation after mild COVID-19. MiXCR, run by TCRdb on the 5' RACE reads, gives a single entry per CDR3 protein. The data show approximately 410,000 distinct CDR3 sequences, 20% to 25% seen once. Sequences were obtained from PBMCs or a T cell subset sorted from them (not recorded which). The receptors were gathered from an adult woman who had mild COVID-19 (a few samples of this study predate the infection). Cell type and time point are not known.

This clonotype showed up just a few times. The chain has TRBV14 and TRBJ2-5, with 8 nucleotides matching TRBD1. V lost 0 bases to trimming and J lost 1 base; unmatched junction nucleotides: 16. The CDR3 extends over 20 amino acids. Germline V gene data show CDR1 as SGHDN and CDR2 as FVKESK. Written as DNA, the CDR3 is TGTGCCAGCAGCCAAGAAAGGATCGTCGTTCAGGGGGCCTCCCAAGAGACCCAGTACTTC. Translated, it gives CASSQERIVVQGASQETQYF.

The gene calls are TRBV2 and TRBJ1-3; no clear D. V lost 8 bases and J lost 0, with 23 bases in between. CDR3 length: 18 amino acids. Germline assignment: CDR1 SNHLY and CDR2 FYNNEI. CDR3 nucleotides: TGTGCCAGCCTCCCTTCTCCAGGTTGGACGGCCTCTGGAAACACCATATATTTT. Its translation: CASLPSPGWTASGNTIYF.

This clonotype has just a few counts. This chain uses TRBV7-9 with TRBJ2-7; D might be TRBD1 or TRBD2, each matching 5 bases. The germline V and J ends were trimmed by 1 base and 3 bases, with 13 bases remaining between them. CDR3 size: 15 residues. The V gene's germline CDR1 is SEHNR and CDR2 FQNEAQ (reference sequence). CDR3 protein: CASSLVPGTNYEQYF. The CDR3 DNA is TGTGCCAGCAGCTTAGTACCCGGGACCAACTACGAGCAGTACTTC. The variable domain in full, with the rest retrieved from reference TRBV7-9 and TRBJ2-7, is DTGVSQNPRHKITKRGQNVTFRCDPISEHNRLYWYRQTLGQGPEFLTYFQNEAQLEKSRLLSDRFSAERPKGSFSTLEIQRTEQGDSAMYLCASSLVPGTNYEQYFGPGTRLTVT.

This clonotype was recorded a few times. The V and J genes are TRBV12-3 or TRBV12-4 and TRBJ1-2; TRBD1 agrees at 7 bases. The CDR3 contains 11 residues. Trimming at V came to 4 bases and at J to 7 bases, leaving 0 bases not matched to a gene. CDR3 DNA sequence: TGTGCCAGCAGTTACAGGGGTGGCTACACCTTC. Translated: CASSYRGGYTF.

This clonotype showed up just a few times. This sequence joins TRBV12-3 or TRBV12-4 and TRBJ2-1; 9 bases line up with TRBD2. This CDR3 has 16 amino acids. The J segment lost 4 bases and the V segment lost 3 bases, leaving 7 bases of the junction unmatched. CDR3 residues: CASSFFLSGGYNEQFF. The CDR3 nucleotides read TGTGCCAGCAGTTTTTTCCTTAGCGGGGGTTACAATGAGCAGTTCTTC.

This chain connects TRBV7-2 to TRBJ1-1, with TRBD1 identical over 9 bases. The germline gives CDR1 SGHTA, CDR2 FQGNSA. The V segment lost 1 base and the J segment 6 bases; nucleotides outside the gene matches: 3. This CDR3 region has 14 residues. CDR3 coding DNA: TGTGCCAGCAGCTTAGGGGACAGGGCGGCTGAAGCTTTCTTT. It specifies CASSLGDRAAEAFF.

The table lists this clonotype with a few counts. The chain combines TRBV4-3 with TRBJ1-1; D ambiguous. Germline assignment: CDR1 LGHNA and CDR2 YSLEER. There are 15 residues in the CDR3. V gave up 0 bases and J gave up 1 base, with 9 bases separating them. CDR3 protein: CASSQDRSENTEAFF. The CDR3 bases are TGCGCCAGCAGCCAAGATCGGTCAGAGAACACTGAAGCTTTCTTT.

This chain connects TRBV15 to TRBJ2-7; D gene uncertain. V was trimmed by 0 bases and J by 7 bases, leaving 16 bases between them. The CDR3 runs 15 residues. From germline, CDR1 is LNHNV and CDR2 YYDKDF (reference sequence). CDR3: CATSRDRSDSLEQYF. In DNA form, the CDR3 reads TGTGCCACCAGCAGAGATCGGAGTGACTCCCTAGAGCAGTACTTC.

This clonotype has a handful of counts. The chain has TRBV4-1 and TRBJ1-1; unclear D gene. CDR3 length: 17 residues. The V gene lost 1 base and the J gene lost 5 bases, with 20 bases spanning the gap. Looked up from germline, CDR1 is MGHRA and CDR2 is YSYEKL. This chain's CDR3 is CASSQGNGRGRKTEAFF. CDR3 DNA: TGCGCCAGCAGCCAAGGAAATGGACGAGGGCGAAAGACTGAAGCTTTCTTT.

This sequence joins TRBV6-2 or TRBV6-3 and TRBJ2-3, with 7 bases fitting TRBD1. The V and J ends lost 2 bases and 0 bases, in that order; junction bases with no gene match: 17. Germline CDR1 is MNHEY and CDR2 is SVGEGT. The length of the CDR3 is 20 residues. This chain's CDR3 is CASSYHPGGRTHPSTDTQYF. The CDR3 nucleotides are TGTGCCAGCAGTTACCACCCAGGGGGAAGGACACATCCAAGCACAGATACGCAGTATTTT.

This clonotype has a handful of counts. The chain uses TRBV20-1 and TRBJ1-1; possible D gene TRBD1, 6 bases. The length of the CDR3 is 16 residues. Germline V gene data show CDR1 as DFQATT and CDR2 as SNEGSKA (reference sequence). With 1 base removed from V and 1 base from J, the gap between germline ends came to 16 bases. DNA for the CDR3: TGCAGTGCTAGAGTACCCAGTGCAGGGGCGAACACTGAAGCTTTCTTT. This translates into CSARVPSAGANTEAFF.

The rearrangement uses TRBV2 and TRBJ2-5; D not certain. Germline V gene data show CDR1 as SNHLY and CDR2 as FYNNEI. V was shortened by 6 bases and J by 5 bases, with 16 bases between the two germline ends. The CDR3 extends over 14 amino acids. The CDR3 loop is CASRKKLHEETQYF. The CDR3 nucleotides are TGTGCCAGCAGGAAAAAGCTACATGAGGAGACCCAGTACTTC.

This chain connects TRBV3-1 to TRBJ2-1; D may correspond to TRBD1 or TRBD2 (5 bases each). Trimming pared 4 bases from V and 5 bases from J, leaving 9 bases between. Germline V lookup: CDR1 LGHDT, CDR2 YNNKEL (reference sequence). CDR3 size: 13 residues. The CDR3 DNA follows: TGTGCCAGCAGCCCCGGGGCCGACAATGAGCAGTTCTTC. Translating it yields CASSPGADNEQFF.

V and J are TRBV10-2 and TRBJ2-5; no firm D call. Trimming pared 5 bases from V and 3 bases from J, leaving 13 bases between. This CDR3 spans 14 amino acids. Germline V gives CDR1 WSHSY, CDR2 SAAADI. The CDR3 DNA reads TGCGCCAGCAGTAAGACGACAACTAAAGAGACCCAGTACTTC. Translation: CASSKTTTKETQYF.

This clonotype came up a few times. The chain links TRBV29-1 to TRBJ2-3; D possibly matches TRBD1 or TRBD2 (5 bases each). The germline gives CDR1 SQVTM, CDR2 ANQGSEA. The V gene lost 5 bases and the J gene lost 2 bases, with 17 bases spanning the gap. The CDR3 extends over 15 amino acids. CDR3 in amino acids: CSVPPGPIYTDTQYF. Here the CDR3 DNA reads TGCAGCGTTCCACCGGGACCAATTTACACAGATACGCAGTATTTT.

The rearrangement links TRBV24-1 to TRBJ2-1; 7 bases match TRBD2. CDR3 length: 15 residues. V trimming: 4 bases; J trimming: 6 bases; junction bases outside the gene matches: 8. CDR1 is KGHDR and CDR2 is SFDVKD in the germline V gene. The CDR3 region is CATSDPRLALNEQFF. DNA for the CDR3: TGTGCCACCAGTGACCCCAGACTAGCTCTCAATGAGCAGTTCTTC.

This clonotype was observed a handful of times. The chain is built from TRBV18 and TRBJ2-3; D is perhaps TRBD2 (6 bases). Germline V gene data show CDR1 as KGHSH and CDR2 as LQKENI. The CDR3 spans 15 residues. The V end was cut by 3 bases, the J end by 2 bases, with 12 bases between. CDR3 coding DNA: TGTGCCAGCTCACCGTTTAGCGGAGACACAGATACGCAGTATTTT. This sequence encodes CASSPFSGDTDTQYF. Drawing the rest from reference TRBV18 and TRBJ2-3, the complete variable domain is NAGVMQNPRHLVRRRGQEARLRCSPMKGHSHVYWYRQLPEEGLKFMVYLQKENIIDESGMPKERFSAEFPKEGPSILRIQQVVRGDSAAYFCASSPFSGDTDTQYFGPGTRLTVL.

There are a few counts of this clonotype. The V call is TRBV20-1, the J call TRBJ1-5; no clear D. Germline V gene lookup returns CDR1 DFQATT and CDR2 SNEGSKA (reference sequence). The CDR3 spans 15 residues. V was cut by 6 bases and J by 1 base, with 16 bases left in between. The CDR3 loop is CSALDDPASNQPQHF. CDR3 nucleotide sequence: TGCAGTGCCCTGGATGACCCGGCCAGCAATCAGCCCCAGCATTTT.

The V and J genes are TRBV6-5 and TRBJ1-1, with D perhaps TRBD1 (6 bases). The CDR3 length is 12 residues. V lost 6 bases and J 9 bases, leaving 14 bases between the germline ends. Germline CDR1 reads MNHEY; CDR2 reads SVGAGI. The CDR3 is CASRRTTGQAFF. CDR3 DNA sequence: TGTGCCAGCAGGCGTACGACAGGTCAAGCTTTCTTT.

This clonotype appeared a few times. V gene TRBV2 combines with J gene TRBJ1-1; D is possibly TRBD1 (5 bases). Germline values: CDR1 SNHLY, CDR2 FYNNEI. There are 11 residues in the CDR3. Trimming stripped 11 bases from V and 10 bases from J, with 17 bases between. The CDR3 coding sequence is TGTGCCGGTGGGGCGGCCCGAAGAGCTTTCTTT. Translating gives CAGGAARRAFF. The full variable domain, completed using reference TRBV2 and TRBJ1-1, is EPEVTQTPSHQVTQMGQEVILRCVPISNHLYFYWYRQILGQKVEFLVSFYNNEISEKSEIFDDQFSVERPDGSNFTLKIRSTKLEDSAMYFCAGGAARRAFFGQGTRLTVV.

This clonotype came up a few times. For the CDR3, the DNA is TGCAGTGCTAGAGTCGAGGTTGCACAGTTCTTC. It codes for CSARVEVAQFF. The V and J genes are TRBV20-1 and TRBJ2-1; D remains ambiguous. This CDR3 region has 11 residues. CDR1 and CDR2 from the germline V gene are DFQATT and SNEGSKA (reference sequence). Trimming removed 1 base at V and 13 bases at J, with 11 bases between.

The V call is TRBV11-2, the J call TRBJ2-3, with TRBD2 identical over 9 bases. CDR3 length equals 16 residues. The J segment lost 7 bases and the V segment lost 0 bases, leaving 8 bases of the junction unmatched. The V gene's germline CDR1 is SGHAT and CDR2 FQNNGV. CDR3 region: CASSLDLAGGQNTQYF. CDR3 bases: TGTGCCAGCAGCTTAGATCTCGCGGGGGGGCAAAATACGCAGTATTTT.

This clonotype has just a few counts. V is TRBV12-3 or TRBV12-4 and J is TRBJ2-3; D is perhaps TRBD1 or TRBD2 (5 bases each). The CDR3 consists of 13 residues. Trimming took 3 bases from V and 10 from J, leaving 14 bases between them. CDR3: CASSFGAFSAQYF. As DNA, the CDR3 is TGTGCCAGCAGTTTCGGGGCGTTTTCGGCGCAGTATTTT.

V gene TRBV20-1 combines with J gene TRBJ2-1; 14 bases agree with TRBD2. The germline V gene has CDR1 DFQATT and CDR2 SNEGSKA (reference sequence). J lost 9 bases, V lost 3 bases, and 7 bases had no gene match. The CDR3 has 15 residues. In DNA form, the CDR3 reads TGCAGTGCTAGCCGACTAGCGGGAGGGCTAATTGAGCAGTTCTTC. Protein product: CSASRLAGGLIEQFF.

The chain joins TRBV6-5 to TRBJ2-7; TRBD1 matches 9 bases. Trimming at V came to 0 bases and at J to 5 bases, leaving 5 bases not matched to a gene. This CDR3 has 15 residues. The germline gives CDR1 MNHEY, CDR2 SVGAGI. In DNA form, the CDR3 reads TGTGCCAGCAGTTACTCGGACAGGGGAGCGGACGAGCAGTACTTC. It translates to CASSYSDRGADEQYF.